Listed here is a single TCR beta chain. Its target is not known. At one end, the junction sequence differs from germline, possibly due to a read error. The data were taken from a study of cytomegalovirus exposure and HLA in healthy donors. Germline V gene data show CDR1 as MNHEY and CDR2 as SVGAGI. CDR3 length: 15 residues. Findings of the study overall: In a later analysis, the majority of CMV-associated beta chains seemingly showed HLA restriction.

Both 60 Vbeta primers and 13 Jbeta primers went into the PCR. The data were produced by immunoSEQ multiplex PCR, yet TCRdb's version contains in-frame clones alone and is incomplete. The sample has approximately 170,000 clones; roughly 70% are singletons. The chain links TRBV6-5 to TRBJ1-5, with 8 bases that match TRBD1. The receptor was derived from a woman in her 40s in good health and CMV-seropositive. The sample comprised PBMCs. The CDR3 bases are TGTGCCAGCAGTAGCAGGGGGCTCTCGGGTCAGCCCCAGAATTTT. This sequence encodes CASSSRGLSGQPQNF.